The 12 T cell receptor beta chains presented below share a single source sample, sequenced in a study of blood T cell repertoires in COVID-19. Produced via immunoSEQ multiplex PCR; TCRdb's table is partial and in-frame only. Of 35,000 to 40,000 clones listed, 85% were seen once; the top ten hold 4.8%. Sequenced sample: peripheral blood. The receptors shown here come from a man between 50 and 59 years old with active COVID-19.

The V gene is TRBV6-1, the J gene TRBJ1-1, with 7 bases that match TRBD1. V gave up 4 bases and J gave up 1 base; unmatched junction bases: 9. CDR1 and CDR2 from the germline V gene are MNHNS and SASEGT. The CDR3 runs 16 residues. The CDR3, as DNA: TGTGCCAGCAGTGGTAACGTAGGGGGCTCGAACACTGAAGCTTTCTTT. Encoded protein: CASSGNVGGSNTEAFF.

The V gene is TRBV4-1, the J gene TRBJ2-1; the match to TRBD2 covers 8 bases. CDR1 MGHRA and CDR2 YSYEKL come from the germline V gene. This CDR3 is built from 16 residues. V was pared by 0 bases and J by 9 bases, with 10 bases of the junction left unmatched. In nucleotides, the CDR3 is TGCGCCAGCAGCCAAGACGGGGGGACTAGTCATGTTGAGCAGTTCTTC. Encoded protein: CASSQDGGTSHVEQFF.

This clone is a singleton in its sample. This chain joins TRBV27 and TRBJ2-2; D is perhaps TRBD1 (5 bases). The CDR3 covers 17 residues. V was cut by 2 bases and J by 4 bases, with 17 bases left in between. Germline assignment: CDR1 MNHEY and CDR2 SMNVEV (reference sequence). CDR3 sequence: CASSLKAHRRSTGELFF. Written as DNA, the CDR3 is TGTGCCAGCAGTTTAAAGGCCCACAGGCGGAGCACCGGGGAGCTGTTTTTT.

V and J are TRBV5-1 and TRBJ2-2, with 11 bases matching TRBD1. V gave up 4 bases and J gave up 5 bases; unmatched junction bases: 13. Germline CDR1 and CDR2: SGHRS and YFSETQ. The CDR3 totals 18 residues. The CDR3 bases are TGCGCCAGCAGCCGTGTGGGGCGGACAGGGGGCGATACCGGGGAGCTGTTTTTT. As protein: CASSRVGRTGGDTGELFF.

This clone was seen more than once but under ten times. The V gene is TRBV4-1, the J gene TRBJ2-7, with 9 bases that match TRBD1. V shed 0 bases, J shed 2 bases, and the junction held 17 bases outside the gene matches. Germline CDR1 and CDR2: MGHRA and YSYEKL. The CDR3 is made up of 20 amino acids. Written as DNA, the CDR3 is TGCGCCAGCAGCCAAGATCAAGGTCCGGGACAGGGTTTTTTAACCTACGAGCAGTACTTC. Translating it yields CASSQDQGPGQGFLTYEQYF.

Only a few counts were recorded for this clone. The chain uses TRBV28 and TRBJ1-2; TRBD1 matches at 7 bases. Germline V gene data show CDR1 as MDHEN and CDR2 as SYDVKM. V was pared by 6 bases and J by 3 bases, with 16 bases of the junction left unmatched. This CDR3 spans 17 amino acids. CDR3 region: CASRLGTVALGYYGYTF. The CDR3 nucleotides are TGTGCCAGCAGACTTGGGACAGTCGCTTTGGGGTACTATGGCTACACCTTC.

This rearrangement joins TRBV27 to TRBJ2-2; 7 bases are shared with TRBD2. The germline V gene has CDR1 MNHEY and CDR2 SMNVEV (reference sequence). The CDR3 has 13 residues. The J segment lost 5 bases and the V segment lost 8 bases, leaving 5 bases of the junction unmatched. The chain's CDR3 is CASRLAVTGELFF. The CDR3 DNA is TGTGCCAGCCGGCTAGCGGTGACCGGGGAGCTGTTTTTT.

The V gene is TRBV10-2, the J gene TRBJ2-1; D might be TRBD1 (5 bases). V lost 5 bases to trimming and J lost 5 bases, with 10 bases between them. The CDR3 loop spans 13 amino acids. The germline V gene encodes CDR1 WSHSY and CDR2 SAAADI. The CDR3 sequence is CASSFGHNNEQFF. In DNA form, the CDR3 reads TGCGCCAGCAGTTTTGGACACAACAATGAGCAGTTCTTC.

This rearrangement joins TRBV19 to TRBJ1-2; TRBD1 is a possible D gene (6 bases). This CDR3 spans 15 amino acids. Trimming removed 3 bases from V and 4 bases from J, with 15 bases in between. Germline V lookup: CDR1 LNHDA, CDR2 SQIVND (reference sequence). CDR3 loop: CASSILRGNRYGYTF. CDR3 in DNA: TGTGCCAGTAGTATCCTCAGGGGAAATCGCTATGGCTACACCTTC.

The chain employs TRBV5-6 and TRBJ2-5; tentatively, D is TRBD1 (5 bases). The germline gives CDR1 SGHDT, CDR2 YYEEEE. This CDR3 has 14 amino acids. V lost 7 bases and J 2 bases, leaving 15 bases between the germline ends. The CDR3 sequence: CASGSTGIQETQYF. CDR3 in DNA: TGTGCCAGCGGGTCAACAGGCATACAAGAGACCCAGTACTTC. The whole variable domain, remainder taken from reference TRBV5-6 and TRBJ2-5, is DAGVTQSPTHLIKTRGQQVTLRCSPKSGHDTVSWYQQALGQGPQFIFQYYEEEERQRGNFPDRFSGHQFPNYSSELNVNALLLGDSALYLCASGSTGIQETQYFGPGTRLLVL.

The rearrangement links TRBV2 to TRBJ1-3; D unclear. V was shortened by 8 bases and J by 0 bases, with 11 bases between the two germline ends. This CDR3 has 14 residues. CDR1 and CDR2 from the germline V gene are SNHLY and FYNNEI. The CDR3 sequence is CASLIEFSGNTIYF. CDR3 DNA: TGTGCCAGCCTTATAGAATTCTCTGGAAACACCATATATTTT.

CDR3: CASSIPGLAAETQYF. The CDR3 region has the DNA TGTGCCAGTAGTATCCCAGGACTAGCGGCAGAGACCCAGTACTTC. The genes are TRBV19 and TRBJ2-5, with TRBD2 identical over 10 bases. Per germline, CDR1 LNHDA and CDR2 SQIVND (reference sequence). This CDR3 contains 15 residues. J was trimmed by 4 bases and V by 3 bases; bases with no gene match: 5. The full variable domain, in which reference TRBV19 and TRBJ2-5 provide the parts outside the CDR3, is DGGITQSPKYLFRKEGQNVTLSCEQNLNHDAMYWYRQDPGQGLRLIYYSQIVNDFQKGDIAEGYSVSREKKESFPLTVTSAQKNPTAFYLCASSIPGLAAETQYFGPGTRLLVL.